This T cell receptor (beta chain) was captured in a study of T cell responses to AZD1222 COVID-19 vaccine. Germline trimming cut 6 bases from V and 6 bases from J; bases unmatched to any gene: 7. The CDR3 runs to 13 residues. It was second doses at about 4 or about 12 weeks that were pooled. Clones were read by immunoSEQ multiplex PCR, and TCRdb kept only the in-frame ones, dropping some. The sample lists nearly 200,000 clones; roughly 92% were seen once. Study-level results: An increase in Spike-specific TCR breadth and depth was observed after two AZD1222 doses.

Remarks on this clone: Its specificity is unknown.

This clonotype was obtained from an adult who received the AZD1222 COVID-19 vaccine. Material: peripheral blood, obtained 28 days after the second AZD1222 dose. V usage is TRBV12-3 or TRBV12-4 and J usage is TRBJ1-1; 7 nucleotides align to TRBD1. CDR3: CASSLYQGAEAFF. The CDR3 coding sequence is TGTGCCAGCAGCCTATATCAGGGGGCTGAAGCTTTCTTT.